This T cell receptor beta chain was identified during a study of blood T cell repertoires in COVID-19. Overall study: The cDNA or gDNA used as material had been derived from T cells, B-cell-depleted T cells, or PBMCs.

Produced via immunoSEQ multiplex PCR; TCRdb's table is partial and in-frame only. The sample consists of fewer than 350,000 clones, 85% of them appearing once. This CDR3 has 12 residues. The J segment lost 5 bases and the V segment lost 4 bases, leaving 1 base of the junction unmatched. Germline V gives CDR1 SEHNR, CDR2 FQNEAQ (reference sequence). Cohort placement rested on clinical history that participants reported themselves. This clone was seen a handful of times. V gene TRBV7-9 combines with J gene TRBJ2-7, with 8 nucleotides matching TRBD2. The source material was PBMCs or T cells enriched from blood (not recorded which). The sequence was obtained from a woman aged 25-40 years who had been exposed to COVID-19. The CDR3 is CASSSGGNEQYF. The CDR3 DNA sequence: TGTGCCAGCAGCTCGGGAGGGAACGAGCAGTACTTC.